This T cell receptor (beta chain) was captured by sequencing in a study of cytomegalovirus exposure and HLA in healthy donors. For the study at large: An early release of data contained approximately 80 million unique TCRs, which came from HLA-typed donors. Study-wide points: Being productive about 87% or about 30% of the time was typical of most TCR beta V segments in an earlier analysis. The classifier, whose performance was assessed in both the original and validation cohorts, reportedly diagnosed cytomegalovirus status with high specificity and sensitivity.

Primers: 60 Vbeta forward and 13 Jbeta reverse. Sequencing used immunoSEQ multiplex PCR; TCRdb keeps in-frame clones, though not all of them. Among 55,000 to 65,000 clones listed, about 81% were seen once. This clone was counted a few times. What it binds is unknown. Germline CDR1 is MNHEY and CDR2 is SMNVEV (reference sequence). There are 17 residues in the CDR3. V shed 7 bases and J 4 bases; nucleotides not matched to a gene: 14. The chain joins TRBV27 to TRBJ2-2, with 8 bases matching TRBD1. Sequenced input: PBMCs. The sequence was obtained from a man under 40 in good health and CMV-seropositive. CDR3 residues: CASTETGAGGFTGELFF. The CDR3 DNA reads TGTGCCAGCACCGAAACGGGCGCAGGGGGCTTCACCGGGGAGCTGTTTTTT.